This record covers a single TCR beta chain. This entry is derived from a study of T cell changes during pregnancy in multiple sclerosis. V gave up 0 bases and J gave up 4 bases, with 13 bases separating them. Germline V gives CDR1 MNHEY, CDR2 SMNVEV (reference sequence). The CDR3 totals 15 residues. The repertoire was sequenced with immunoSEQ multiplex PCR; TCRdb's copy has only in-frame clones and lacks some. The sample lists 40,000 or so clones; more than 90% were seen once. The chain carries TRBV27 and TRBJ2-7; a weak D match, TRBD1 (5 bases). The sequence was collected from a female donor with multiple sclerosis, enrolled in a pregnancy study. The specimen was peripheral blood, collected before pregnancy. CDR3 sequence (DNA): TGTGCCAGCAGTTTATCCACCGGGCCAGGGTACGAGCAGTACTTC. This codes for CASSLSTGPGYEQYF.